The 19 T cell receptor beta chains below come from one sample, sequenced in a study of blood T cell repertoires in COVID-19. Sequenced by immunoSEQ multiplex PCR; TCRdb stores in-frame clones only, minus some. The table lists about 380,000 clones, approximately 89% of them singletons. Source material: PBMCs or T cells enriched from blood (not recorded which). These TCRs come from a man aged 25 to 40 who had recovered from COVID-19.

Written as DNA, the CDR3 is TGTGCCAGCAGCACCGGACAGTTGAACACTGAAGCTTTCTTT. Residues: CASSTGQLNTEAFF. This rearrangement joins TRBV21-1 to TRBJ1-1; the table names TRBD1, a call not compared with the DNA. TRBV21-1 is listed as a pseudogene. This CDR3 is 14 amino acids long.

The chain combines TRBV3-1 (or the pseudogene TRBV3-2) with TRBJ1-2, with D perhaps TRBD1 (5 bases). The CDR3 has 13 amino acids. The germline CDR1 and CDR2 sequences are LGHDT and YNNKEL (reference sequence). V was cut by 3 bases and J by 7 bases, with 12 bases left in between. The CDR3 nucleotides read TGTGCCAGCAGCCACCAGGGATACGGTGGCTACACCTTC. This encodes CASSHQGYGGYTF.

CDR3: CASNTGFFEKLFF. CDR3 DNA sequence: TGTGCCAGTAATACAGGGTTTTTTGAAAAACTGTTTTTT. The chain couples TRBV19 to TRBJ1-4; D perhaps matches TRBD1 (6 bases). This CDR3 is 13 amino acids long. V shed 7 bases and J shed 7 bases, with 13 bases lying between them. Germline V gives CDR1 LNHDA, CDR2 SQIVND (reference sequence).

The rearrangement joins TRBV5-1 to TRBJ1-1, with 9 nucleotides matching TRBD1. Per the germline V gene, CDR1 is SGHRS and CDR2 is YFSETQ. Trimming removed 0 bases from V and 5 bases from J; junction bases left unmatched: 5. CDR3 length equals 15 residues. CDR3 sequence reads: CASSLEGQGRTEAFF. In DNA form, the CDR3 reads TGCGCCAGCAGCTTGGAAGGACAGGGGAGAACTGAAGCTTTCTTT.

V is TRBV3-1 (or the pseudogene TRBV3-2) and J is TRBJ2-1, with TRBD2 identical over 10 bases. Germline loops: CDR1 LGHDT, CDR2 YNNKEL (reference sequence). V was pared by 4 bases and J by 9 bases, with 9 bases of the junction left unmatched. CDR3 length: 15 residues. In DNA, the CDR3 is TGTGCCAGCAGCCGAAGCGGGGGGGCGGTGAGTGAGCAGTTCTTC. Protein product: CASSRSGGAVSEQFF.

The rearrangement uses TRBV7-9 and TRBJ2-2; 8 positions agree with TRBD1. CDR1 is SEHNR and CDR2 is FQNEAQ in the germline V gene (reference sequence). The J segment lost 7 bases and the V segment lost 5 bases, leaving 12 bases of the junction unmatched. CDR3 length: 16 amino acids. CDR3 amino acids: CASSLALRGQDGELFF. The CDR3 DNA is TGTGCCAGCAGCCTCGCCCTCAGGGGGCAGGACGGGGAGCTGTTTTTT.

The chain combines TRBV15 with TRBJ2-7; D perhaps matches TRBD2 (6 bases). Per germline, CDR1 LNHNV and CDR2 YYDKDF (reference sequence). This CDR3 has 14 residues. Trimming pared 1 base from V and 3 bases from J, leaving 10 bases between. The CDR3 nucleotides are TGTGCCACCAGCAGAGTGGGACTTGACTACGAGCAGTACTTC. It yields the protein CATSRVGLDYEQYF.

The chain joins TRBV27 to TRBJ1-1; 8 bases are a match to TRBD1. The CDR3 is 14 amino acids. CDR1 is MNHEY, CDR2 SMNVEV, per germline (reference sequence). The V segment lost 7 bases and the J segment 4 bases; nucleotides outside the gene matches: 8. DNA for the CDR3: TGTGCCAGCACAGACAGGGGTTGGGGCACTGAAGCTTTCTTT. This translates into CASTDRGWGTEAFF.

The chain is built from TRBV3-1 (or the pseudogene TRBV3-2) and TRBJ1-1, with a possible D match to TRBD1 (6 bases). Germline CDR1 is LGHDT and CDR2 is YNNKEL (reference sequence). V lost 0 bases and J lost 4, with 12 bases in between. CDR3 size: 15 residues. The CDR3 DNA sequence: TGTGCCAGCAGCCAAGATCATCAGGGGATCACTGAAGCTTTCTTT. This translates into CASSQDHQGITEAFF.

The rearrangement joins TRBV7-2 to TRBJ1-5, with D possibly matching TRBD1 (6 bases). Germline CDR1 SGHTA, CDR2 FQGNSA. The CDR3 is 15 residues long. V was clipped by 5 bases and J by 4 bases, with 15 bases between them. CDR3 loop: CASSRIRGGNQPQHF. For the CDR3, the DNA is TGTGCCAGCAGCAGGATCAGGGGAGGGAATCAGCCCCAGCATTTT. Looking up the rest from reference TRBV7-2 and TRBJ1-5 gives the full variable domain: GAGVSQSPSNKVTEKGKDVELRCDPISGHTALYWYRQSLGQGLEFLIYFQGNSAPDKSGLPSDRFSAERTGGSVSTLTIQRTQQEDSAVYLCASSRIRGGNQPQHFGDGTRLSIL.

The chain links TRBV18 to TRBJ1-2; 12 nucleotides line up with TRBD1. Germline values: CDR1 KGHSH, CDR2 LQKENI. The V gene end was trimmed by 3 bases and the J gene end by 3 bases; junction bases not matched to a gene: 2. This CDR3 spans 15 amino acids. The chain's CDR3 is CASSPGTGGDYGYTF. The CDR3 DNA sequence: TGTGCCAGCTCACCCGGGACAGGGGGCGACTATGGCTACACCTTC.

The chain uses TRBV19 and TRBJ2-3; 8 bases map to TRBD1. With 5 bases clipped from V and 5 bases from J, the junction kept 12 bases outside the gene matches. Germline V gene lookup returns CDR1 LNHDA and CDR2 SQIVND (reference sequence). The CDR3 is 16 amino acids. The CDR3: CASSGDLTGVVDTQYF. In DNA form, the CDR3 reads TGTGCCAGTAGTGGGGACCTGACAGGGGTAGTAGATACGCAGTATTTT.

V and J are TRBV20-1 and TRBJ2-1; 7 bases fit TRBD2. This CDR3 has 14 amino acids. V shed 3 bases, J shed 4 bases, and the junction held 6 bases outside the gene matches. Per germline, CDR1 DFQATT and CDR2 SNEGSKA (reference sequence). The CDR3 is CSASYRGGYNEQFF. Here the CDR3 DNA reads TGCAGTGCTAGTTATCGCGGGGGTTACAATGAGCAGTTCTTC.

V gene TRBV19 combines with J gene TRBJ2-1; D ambiguous. V was clipped by 3 bases and J by 4 bases, with 13 bases between them. Germline-derived CDR1 and CDR2 are LNHDA and SQIVND (reference sequence). CDR3 length: 15 residues. The DNA for the CDR3 is TGTGCCAGTAGTATGGCCGATCCCTCTTACAATGAGCAGTTCTTC. It encodes CASSMADPSYNEQFF.

The chain combines TRBV6-5 with TRBJ1-1; D perhaps matches TRBD1 (6 bases). The CDR3 is made up of 14 amino acids. V lost 2 bases and J lost 1, with 8 bases in between. Germline V CDR1 and CDR2: MNHEY, SVGAGI. The CDR3 nucleotides are TGTGCCAGCAGTTACAGGACAGAGAACACTGAAGCTTTCTTT. This gives the protein CASSYRTENTEAFF.

The V gene is TRBV18, the J gene TRBJ1-2, with 10 bases identical to TRBD1. The J segment lost 8 bases and the V segment lost 4 bases, leaving 13 bases of the junction unmatched. This CDR3 has 16 residues. Germline V lookup: CDR1 KGHSH, CDR2 LQKENI. The CDR3 nucleotides read TGTGCCAGCTCACTAGGGACAGGGGAAGGATCCTACGGCTACACCTTC. Translation: CASSLGTGEGSYGYTF. Using reference TRBV18 and TRBJ1-2 for the parts outside the CDR3, the full variable domain is NAGVMQNPRHLVRRRGQEARLRCSPMKGHSHVYWYRQLPEEGLKFMVYLQKENIIDESGMPKERFSAEFPKEGPSILRIQQVVRGDSAAYFCASSLGTGEGSYGYTFGSGTRLTVV.

V gene TRBV5-1 combines with J gene TRBJ1-5; TRBD1 matches 8 bases. V lost 4 bases to trimming and J lost 7 bases; unmatched junction nucleotides: 7. This CDR3 spans 14 amino acids. The germline gives CDR1 SGHRS, CDR2 YFSETQ. CDR3 sequence reads: CASSRTGSGQPQHF. DNA of the CDR3: TGCGCCAGCAGCCGGACAGGGTCAGGGCAGCCCCAGCATTTT.

This clone came up many times. The genes are TRBV5-1 and TRBJ1-2; 10 bases are shared with TRBD1. V lost 4 bases and J lost 3; bases outside the gene matches: 3. The length of the CDR3 is 14 residues. CDR1 and CDR2 (germline): SGHRS, YFSETQ. The CDR3 bases are TGCGCCAGCAGCCGGACAGGGGGAGACTATGGCTACACCTTC. This gives the protein CASSRTGGDYGYTF.

The rearrangement links TRBV19 to TRBJ1-2, with D unresolved. CDR3 size: 14 residues. Germline V gene sequence: CDR1 LNHDA, CDR2 SQIVND (reference sequence). Trimming pared 4 bases from V and 8 bases from J, leaving 17 bases between. CDR3 in DNA: TGTGCCAGTAGTAGTATCACGTCGGGGATAGGCTACACCTTC. As protein: CASSSITSGIGYTF. Full variable domain (missing parts from reference TRBV19 and TRBJ1-2): DGGITQSPKYLFRKEGQNVTLSCEQNLNHDAMYWYRQDPGQGLRLIYYSQIVNDFQKGDIAEGYSVSREKKESFPLTVTSAQKNPTAFYLCASSSITSGIGYTFGSGTRLTVV.